This record looks at one T cell receptor beta chain sequence and its context. Its antigen remains unknown. Just one base apart from a much larger clone, this may be a read error. This record belongs to a study of human T cells and chemical hapten exposure. Study as a whole: There were per-sample TCR yield variations, arising mainly from small pooled library volume differences.

The length of the CDR3 is 13 residues. Time point in this sample: healthy volunteer bleed at 6 weeks. Total RNA was extracted from unfractionated whole blood. Study-level results: Following DPC sensitization, TCRs present above 1 in 1000 frequency showed no change.

What the library attached to individual cDNA molecules were unique molecular identifiers. TCRdb recomputed calls from the RACE reads with MiXCR, one row per CDR3 protein. This sample yields 35,000 to 50,000 distinct CDR3 sequences, of which roughly 3.5% are seen a single time; around 6% belongs to the top ten. Specimen: whole blood. The receptor's source is a human donor in good health. Some clones in this sample may be carry-over from other donors' samples. The genes are TRBV21-1 and TRBJ2-5. TRBV21-1 is noted as a pseudogene. CDR3 region: CASSSAKLETQYF. For the CDR3, the DNA is TGTGCCAGCAGCTCTGCGAAGCTGGAGACCCAGTACTTC.